These T cell receptor beta chains were read from a single sample in a study of T cell responses to AZD1222 COVID-19 vaccine. Assay: immunoSEQ multiplex PCR; the TCRdb copy retains only in-frame clones and omits some. The top ten clones hold under 14% of a sample with 70,000 to 95,000 clones, 90% to 95% of them seen once. This sample comprised peripheral blood, obtained 28 days after the second AZD1222 dose. These receptors all come from an adult who received the AZD1222 COVID-19 vaccine. Each CDR3 is given with its conserved first and last residue. Fields, in order: V gene, D gene, clone size, J gene, CDR3 DNA, CDR3 protein. The D gene is left open where the match is weak. A clone size is listed for some rows: how often the clone was seen (once, few, many), or a class if it is expanded.

V gene: TRBV21-1; D gene: -; clone size: -; J gene: TRBJ2-1; CDR3 DNA: TGTGCCAGCAGCAATTTCAACAGGGGCACGGACAATGAGCAGTTCTTC; CDR3 protein: CASSNFNRGTDNEQFF
V gene: TRBV6-1; D gene: -; clone size: -; J gene: TRBJ1-1; CDR3 DNA: TGTGCCAGCAGTGCTCTATCCGTAGGAGGGGGCACTGAAGCTTTCTTT; CDR3 protein: CASSALSVGGGTEAFF
V gene: TRBV9; D gene: -; clone size: -; J gene: TRBJ1-6; CDR3 DNA: TGTGCCAGCAGCGCGTTGAATTCACCCCTCCACTTT; CDR3 protein: CASSALNSPLHF
V gene: TRBV12-3/TRBV12-4; D gene: -; clone size: -; J gene: TRBJ1-1; CDR3 DNA: TGTGCCAGTCATACCAACCATGCCTTAGGTGCTTTCTTT; CDR3 protein: CASHTNHALGAFF
V gene: TRBV29-1; D gene: TRBD1; clone size: -; J gene: TRBJ2-7; CDR3 DNA: TGCAGCGTGGGGACAGCTTACTACGAGCAGTACTTC; CDR3 protein: CSVGTAYYEQYF
V gene: TRBV5-1; D gene: TRBD1; clone size: -; J gene: TRBJ1-3; CDR3 DNA: TGCGCCAGCAGCTTTACAGGGGAAAACACCATATATTTT; CDR3 protein: CASSFTGENTIYF
V gene: TRBV6-6; D gene: -; clone size: -; J gene: TRBJ1-5; CDR3 DNA: TGTGCCAGCAGGAACGTTATCAATCAGCCCCAGCATTTT; CDR3 protein: CASRNVINQPQHF
V gene: TRBV30; D gene: TRBD2; clone size: -; J gene: TRBJ2-2; CDR3 DNA: TGTGCCTGGATCACTCAACCTGGGGGGGTTAGCGGGACCGGGGAGCTGTTTTTT; CDR3 protein: CAWITQPGGVSGTGELFF
V gene: TRBV5-1; D gene: -; clone size: -; J gene: TRBJ2-1; CDR3 DNA: TGCGCCAGCAGCGAGCCCGAGGGGGGGGAGCAGTTCTTC; CDR3 protein: CASSEPEGGEQFF
V gene: TRBV25-1; D gene: -; clone size: -; J gene: TRBJ2-2; CDR3 DNA: TGTGCCAGCAGTGAAGCGGGTTTATACACCGGGGAGCTGTTTTTT; CDR3 protein: CASSEAGLYTGELFF
V gene: TRBV9; D gene: -; clone size: once; J gene: TRBJ1-3; CDR3 DNA: TGTGCCAGCAGCGTAGGGTTTGGGACCCCCTCTGGAAACACCATATATTTT; CDR3 protein: CASSVGFGTPSGNTIYF
V gene: TRBV18; D gene: -; clone size: -; J gene: TRBJ2-5; CDR3 DNA: TGTGCCAGCTCACCGGAGGGCCCCCAGGAGACCCAGTACTTC; CDR3 protein: CASSPEGPQETQYF
V gene: TRBV19; D gene: -; clone size: -; J gene: TRBJ1-1; CDR3 DNA: TGTGCCAGTAGTATAGGGCACCGGAACACTGAAGCTTTCTTT; CDR3 protein: CASSIGHRNTEAFF
V gene: TRBV19; D gene: -; clone size: -; J gene: TRBJ1-3; CDR3 DNA: TGTGCCGGACCGAATTACAGGAACACCATATATTTT; CDR3 protein: CAGPNYRNTIYF
V gene: TRBV12-3/TRBV12-4; D gene: -; clone size: once; J gene: TRBJ1-4; CDR3 DNA: TGTGCCAGCAGTTTAGCGGGGCTGAAAAAACTGTTTTTT; CDR3 protein: CASSLAGLKKLFF
V gene: TRBV21-1; D gene: -; clone size: -; J gene: TRBJ1-2; CDR3 DNA: TGTGCCAGCCAGAGGGGGTCCGGCACTAACTATGGCTACACCTTC; CDR3 protein: CASQRGSGTNYGYTF
V gene: TRBV7-2; D gene: -; clone size: -; J gene: TRBJ2-6; CDR3 DNA: TGTGCCAGCAGCTTGAGGAGTGTTTCGTGGAACTCTGGGGCCAACGTCCTGACTTTC; CDR3 protein: CASSLRSVSWNSGANVLTF
V gene: TRBV18; D gene: -; clone size: -; J gene: TRBJ2-7; CDR3 DNA: TGTGCCAGCTCACCGAGGGACGCCTACTACGAGCAGTACTTC; CDR3 protein: CASSPRDAYYEQYF
V gene: TRBV5-4; D gene: TRBD1; clone size: -; J gene: TRBJ1-5; CDR3 DNA: TGTGCCAGCAGTCGGGACAGGGATCAGCCCCAGCATTTT; CDR3 protein: CASSRDRDQPQHF
V gene: TRBV5-1; D gene: -; clone size: -; J gene: TRBJ2-2; CDR3 DNA: TGCGCCAGCAGCCCGTTCCCGAAGGGCTCGAACACCGGGGAGCTGTTTTTT; CDR3 protein: CASSPFPKGSNTGELFF
V gene: TRBV11-1; D gene: -; clone size: once; J gene: TRBJ1-1; CDR3 DNA: TGTGCCAGCAGCTTCAGGAGGGTCCCGGCTGAAGCTTTCTTT; CDR3 protein: CASSFRRVPAEAFF
V gene: TRBV7-9; D gene: -; clone size: -; J gene: TRBJ1-1; CDR3 DNA: TGTGCCAGCAGCGACGGGTATACTGAAGCTTTCTTT; CDR3 protein: CASSDGYTEAFF
V gene: TRBV3-1/TRBV3-2; D gene: -; clone size: -; J gene: TRBJ1-2; CDR3 DNA: TGTGCCAGCAGCCCCAAGGGCGGTTACTATGGCTACACCTTC; CDR3 protein: CASSPKGGYYGYTF
V gene: TRBV30; D gene: -; clone size: -; J gene: TRBJ1-2; CDR3 DNA: TGTGCCTGGAGTGCGAATAGCTATGGCTACACCTTC; CDR3 protein: CAWSANSYGYTF
V gene: TRBV30; D gene: TRBD1; clone size: -; J gene: TRBJ1-2; CDR3 DNA: TGTGCCTGGAGTGGGGACAGGGTCTATGGCTACACCTTC; CDR3 protein: CAWSGDRVYGYTF
V gene: TRBV3-1/TRBV3-2; D gene: -; clone size: -; J gene: TRBJ1-2; CDR3 DNA: TGTGCCAGCACCCCTGGGCAGAGGAACTATGGCTACACCTTC; CDR3 protein: CASTPGQRNYGYTF
V gene: TRBV9; D gene: -; clone size: -; J gene: TRBJ2-3; CDR3 DNA: TGTGCCAGCAGCGTAGCGAAAGATACGCAGTATTTT; CDR3 protein: CASSVAKDTQYF
V gene: TRBV9; D gene: TRBD1; clone size: -; J gene: TRBJ1-5; CDR3 DNA: TGTGCCAGCAGCGTAGGCAGGGGGGATCAGCCCCAGCATTTT; CDR3 protein: CASSVGRGDQPQHF
V gene: TRBV27; D gene: TRBD1; clone size: few; J gene: TRBJ1-5; CDR3 DNA: TGTGCCAGCAGTGGTACAGGGGGGCAGCCCCAGCATTTT; CDR3 protein: CASSGTGGQPQHF
V gene: TRBV9; D gene: -; clone size: few; J gene: TRBJ2-2; CDR3 DNA: TGTGCCAGCAGCCCGAACACCGGGGAGCTGTTTTTT; CDR3 protein: CASSPNTGELFF
V gene: TRBV10-2; D gene: TRBD1; clone size: -; J gene: TRBJ2-2; CDR3 DNA: TGCGCCAGTAGGCGGGCAGGGGGAAACACCGGGGAGCTGTTTTTT; CDR3 protein: CASRRAGGNTGELFF
V gene: TRBV11-2; D gene: -; clone size: -; J gene: TRBJ1-5; CDR3 DNA: TGTGCCAGCAGCCCCTCGGTCAGGATAGGCAATCAGCCCCAGCATTTT; CDR3 protein: CASSPSVRIGNQPQHF
V gene: TRBV5-1; D gene: -; clone size: once; J gene: TRBJ1-2; CDR3 DNA: TGCGCCAGCAGCTTAGATCAATTTTCGCGAGGCTACACCTTC; CDR3 protein: CASSLDQFSRGYTF
V gene: TRBV7-9; D gene: TRBD1; clone size: -; J gene: TRBJ1-2; CDR3 DNA: TGTGCCAGCAGCTTAATGCAGGGGGACTATGGCTACACCTTC; CDR3 protein: CASSLMQGDYGYTF
V gene: TRBV5-1; D gene: -; clone size: -; J gene: TRBJ1-4; CDR3 DNA: TGCGCCAGCAGCCCCGGGGGAACAGAAAAACTGTTTTTT; CDR3 protein: CASSPGGTEKLFF
V gene: TRBV5-6; D gene: TRBD1; clone size: -; J gene: TRBJ1-5; CDR3 DNA: TGTGCCAGCAGTAATGCCAGGACAGGTAATCAGCCCCAGCATTTT; CDR3 protein: CASSNARTGNQPQHF
V gene: TRBV18; D gene: -; clone size: -; J gene: TRBJ1-4; CDR3 DNA: TGTGCCAGCTCACCAGGGGCTAGAGATGAAAAACTGTTTTTT; CDR3 protein: CASSPGARDEKLFF
V gene: TRBV9; D gene: TRBD2; clone size: -; J gene: TRBJ2-1; CDR3 DNA: TGTGCCAGCAGCCGTCTCCCGGGAGGGGATGAGCAGTTCTTC; CDR3 protein: CASSRLPGGDEQFF
V gene: TRBV27; D gene: TRBD1; clone size: -; J gene: TRBJ2-5; CDR3 DNA: TGTGCCAGCGCTACAGGGGGCGCGAGGGAGACCCAGTACTTC; CDR3 protein: CASATGGARETQYF
V gene: TRBV28; D gene: -; clone size: -; J gene: TRBJ1-2; CDR3 DNA: TGTGCCAGCAGCACCTCGGGTGCTAACTATGGCTACACCTTC; CDR3 protein: CASSTSGANYGYTF
V gene: TRBV15; D gene: -; clone size: -; J gene: TRBJ1-4; CDR3 DNA: TGTGCCACCAGCTGGACCGGGACCTATAATGAAAAACTGTTTTTT; CDR3 protein: CATSWTGTYNEKLFF
V gene: TRBV19; D gene: -; clone size: once; J gene: TRBJ1-2; CDR3 DNA: TGTGCCAGTAGTATAATTGCCGGGTTGGACTATGGCTACACCTTC; CDR3 protein: CASSIIAGLDYGYTF
V gene: TRBV7-9; D gene: TRBD2; clone size: -; J gene: TRBJ2-1; CDR3 DNA: TGTGCCAGCAGCGTAGCGGGGGGCAATGAGCAGTTCTTC; CDR3 protein: CASSVAGGNEQFF
V gene: TRBV11-3; D gene: TRBD2; clone size: once; J gene: TRBJ2-2; CDR3 DNA: TGTGCCAGCAGCCCAACGCCAGCGGGAGGGCCGTTGGGCACCGGGGAGCTGTTTTTT; CDR3 protein: CASSPTPAGGPLGTGELFF
V gene: TRBV7-2; D gene: TRBD1; clone size: -; J gene: TRBJ2-7; CDR3 DNA: TGTGCCAGCAGCTCGGACAGGGGGCACTACGAGCAGTACTTC; CDR3 protein: CASSSDRGHYEQYF